This entry is about one T cell receptor beta chain. Its antigen is currently unknown. This sample is part of a study of early T cells in non-severe SARS-CoV-2 infection. As for the study in general: Sequencing of unsorted whole blood was done on bulk RNA, leaving chains unpaired.

Whole-study results and caveats: Sequences matched to VDJdb favored anti-spike CD8 responses, while private and CD4 specificities were missed.

Individual cDNA molecules were tagged with unique molecular identifiers. Via MiXCR, TCRdb re-called the 5' RACE reads, giving one row per CDR3 protein. The sample consists of about 66,000 distinct CDR3 sequences, about 12% of them appearing once. Germline V gene lookup returns CDR1 MNHEY and CDR2 SVGAGI. The CDR3 is 15 amino acids. Trimming removed 0 bases at V and 9 bases at J, with 15 bases between. Sequencing was performed on whole blood. J is TRBJ2-1 and V is TRBV6-5; D possibly corresponds to TRBD1 (5 bases). This clonotype originated in an adult who was a healthcare worker with PCR-confirmed SARS-CoV-2 infection or an uninfected control (not recorded which). The CDR3 region is CASSYSNGALGEQFF. CDR3 DNA: TGTGCCAGCAGTTACTCGAATGGGGCCCTGGGTGAGCAGTTCTTC.